The rows below give T cell receptor beta chains drawn from one sample of a study of cytomegalovirus exposure and HLA in healthy donors. Measured with immunoSEQ multiplex PCR; TCRdb has only the in-frame clones, and not every one. The repertoire holds 120,000 or so clones, with over 65% as singletons. Material: PBMCs. These receptors were obtained from a woman in her forties or fifties in good health and CMV-seropositive. The CDR3 runs from the conserved cysteine through the conserved F or W. D genes are given only for firm matches. The size of a clone is reported for some rows only, either as once, few or many, or as a class for expanded clones.

TRBV28,NA,NA,TRBJ1-2,CASSTGSRGYTF,TGTGCCAGCAGTACAGGGTCTCGTGGCTACACCTTC
TRBV6-5,few,NA,TRBJ1-1,CASSYSNYAEAFF,TGTGCCAGCAGTTACTCGAACTATGCAGAAGCTTTCTTT
TRBV19,NA,NA,TRBJ1-5,CASSIDKQGDQPQHF,TGTGCCAGTAGTATAGATAAACAGGGAGACCAGCCCCAGCATTTT
TRBV10-3,once,NA,TRBJ1-6,CAISDSGNSPLHF,TGTGCCATCAGTGATTCAGGGAATTCACCCCTCCACTTT
TRBV10-3,NA,TRBD1,TRBJ1-1,CAISGTGQGNLNTEAFF,TGTGCCATCAGTGGTACGGGACAGGGGAACTTGAACACTGAAGCTTTCTTT
TRBV15,NA,NA,TRBJ2-5,CATSRSPTPGSETQYF,TGTGCCACCAGCAGATCCCCCACTCCCGGGTCGGAGACCCAGTACTTC
TRBV9,NA,NA,TRBJ1-1,CASSVDSRYTEAFF,TGTGCCAGCAGCGTAGACAGTAGGTACACTGAAGCTTTCTTT
TRBV6-1,NA,TRBD1,TRBJ2-7,CASSGTGGGEQYF,TGTGCCAGCAGTGGGACAGGGGGCGGCGAGCAGTACTTC
TRBV5-4,NA,NA,TRBJ2-5,CASSADGGASGGTQYF,TGTGCCAGCAGCGCGGACGGGGGAGCGTCAGGGGGGACCCAGTACTTC
TRBV5-1,NA,TRBD2,TRBJ2-2,CASSSGLAAGELFF,TGCGCCAGCAGCTCGGGACTAGCGGCCGGGGAGCTGTTTTTT
TRBV30,NA,NA,TRBJ1-5,CAWSVEGQRNQPQHF,TGTGCCTGGAGTGTGGAGGGGCAACGCAATCAGCCCCAGCATTTT
TRBV6-1,NA,TRBD1,TRBJ1-2,CATESGQGGYGYTF,TGTGCCACCGAATCAGGACAGGGCGGCTATGGCTACACCTTC
TRBV7-2,NA,NA,TRBJ2-2,CASSPTFRVANTGELFF,TGTGCCAGCAGCCCTACATTCAGGGTCGCGAACACCGGGGAGCTGTTTTTT
TRBV4-3,NA,TRBD1,TRBJ1-2,CASSQQGQVYYGYTF,TGCGCCAGCAGCCAACAGGGACAGGTCTACTATGGCTACACCTTC
TRBV19,NA,TRBD1,TRBJ2-4,CASSNTGTGENIQYF,TGTGCCAGTAGTAACACCGGGACAGGGGAAAACATTCAGTACTTC
TRBV7-9,NA,NA,TRBJ1-2,CASEWEGFGGYTF,TGTGCCAGCGAGTGGGAGGGATTTGGTGGCTACACCTTC
TRBV2,NA,TRBD1,TRBJ1-5,CASSDLTEHRGAQHF,TGTGCCAGCAGTGATTTGACAGAACACAGGGGGGCCCAGCATTTT
TRBV6-1,NA,TRBD1,TRBJ1-2,CASGTGSTYGYTF,TGTGCCAGCGGGACAGGGAGTACCTATGGCTACACCTTC
TRBV2,NA,TRBD1,TRBJ1-5,CASRPGQGGLGQPQHF,TGTGCCAGTAGGCCGGGACAGGGGGGCCTGGGTCAGCCCCAGCATTTT
TRBV6-5,NA,NA,TRBJ1-5,CASSPTGYGNQPQHF,TGTGCCAGCAGTCCGACGGGTTATGGCAATCAGCCCCAGCATTTT
TRBV9,NA,NA,TRBJ1-2,CASSVSGEGYTF,TGTGCCAGCAGCGTCTCAGGGGAGGGCTACACCTTC
TRBV27,NA,TRBD1,TRBJ2-5,CASSSPGQGAETQYF,TGTGCCAGCAGTTCGCCGGGACAGGGGGCCGAGACCCAGTACTTC
TRBV15,once,TRBD2,TRBJ2-5,CATGEAGGHETQYF,TGTGCCACCGGGGAGGCGGGGGGGCATGAGACCCAGTACTTC
TRBV9,once,TRBD2,TRBJ2-1,CASSVALRESSYNEQFF,TGTGCCAGCAGCGTAGCTCTGCGGGAGTCATCCTACAATGAGCAGTTCTTC
TRBV7-6,NA,NA,TRBJ1-6,CASSPYFNSPLHF,TGTGCCAGCAGCCCTTATTTTAATTCACCCCTCCACTTT
TRBV5-1,NA,TRBD1,TRBJ2-7,CASSLGTASSYEQYF,TGCGCCAGCAGCCTCGGGACAGCGAGCTCCTACGAGCAGTACTTC
TRBV6-5,NA,NA,TRBJ1-1,CASSYSTTVQGREAFF,TGTGCCAGCAGTTACTCCACGACAGTGCAGGGCCGGGAAGCTTTCTTT
TRBV12-5,NA,NA,TRBJ2-3,CASGLVMGVATDTQYF,TGTGCTAGTGGTTTGGTAATGGGAGTAGCAACAGATACGCAGTATTTT
TRBV7-8,NA,NA,TRBJ1-2,CASSLALSGYTF,TGTGCCAGCAGCTTAGCGCTATCGGGCTACACCTTC
TRBV30,NA,NA,TRBJ1-1,CAWSKQGGAGAFF,TGTGCCTGGAGTAAACAGGGCGGAGCTGGGGCTTTCTTT
TRBV6-1,once,NA,TRBJ1-2,CASSEAGQGSFHGYTF,TGTGCCAGCAGTGAAGCGGGGCAGGGGTCCTTTCATGGCTACACCTTC
TRBV7-2,NA,NA,TRBJ2-7,CASSFLTGLSYEQYF,TGTGCCAGCAGCTTCTTGACCGGACTATCCTACGAGCAGTACTTC
TRBV28,NA,NA,TRBJ2-7,CASSPAARYEQYF,TGTGCCAGCAGCCCTGCGGCCCGCTACGAGCAGTACTTC
TRBV6-5,NA,NA,TRBJ2-7,CASKSAVGYEQYF,TGTGCCAGCAAATCCGCAGTCGGGTACGAGCAGTACTTC
TRBV9,NA,TRBD2,TRBJ2-1,CASNWAGAYNEQFF,TGTGCCAGCAATTGGGCGGGGGCCTACAATGAGCAGTTCTTC
TRBV4-2,NA,TRBD2,TRBJ2-2,CASTKGREESRGGLFF,TGTGCCAGCACCAAAGGGCGGGAGGAGTCCCGAGGAGGGCTGTTTTTT